This paragraph covers one T cell receptor beta chain sequence. Its antigen is as yet unknown. These data come from a study of T cell responses to AZD1222 COVID-19 vaccine. Study-wide results and caveats: Donor demographics were predominantly white British with a female majority; clonal diversity may be underestimated.

Clones were read by immunoSEQ multiplex PCR, and TCRdb kept only the in-frame ones, dropping some. Found here are about 170,000 clones, roughly nine tenths of them singletons; the top ten hold 2.6%. Per germline, CDR1 LNHDA and CDR2 SQIVND (reference sequence). The V and J ends lost 9 bases and 6 bases respectively, with 8 bases between them. The length of the CDR3 is 11 residues. The TCR originated in an adult in good health. Here the sequenced sample was peripheral blood, taken on day 0 of AZD1222 vaccination. This chain links TRBV19 with TRBJ1-4; D is undetermined. CDR3 in DNA: TGTGCCAGCCGGGATTATGAAAAACTGTTTTTT. This encodes CASRDYEKLFF.